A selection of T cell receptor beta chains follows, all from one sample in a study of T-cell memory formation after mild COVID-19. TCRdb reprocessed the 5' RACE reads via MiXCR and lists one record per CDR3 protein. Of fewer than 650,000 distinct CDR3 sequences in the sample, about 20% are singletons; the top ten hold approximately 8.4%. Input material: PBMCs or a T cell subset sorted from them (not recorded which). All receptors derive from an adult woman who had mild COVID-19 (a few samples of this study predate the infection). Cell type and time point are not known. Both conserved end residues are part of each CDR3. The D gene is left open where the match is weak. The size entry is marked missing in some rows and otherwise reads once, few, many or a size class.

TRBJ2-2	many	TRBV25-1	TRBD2	CASSDRVLAGGTNTGELFF	TGTGCCAGCAGTGACCGGGTACTAGCGGGAGGAACCAACACCGGGGAGCTGTTTTTT
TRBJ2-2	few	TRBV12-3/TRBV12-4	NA	CASSSPDGPIDTGELFF	TGTGCCAGCAGTTCCCCTGACGGACCAATAGACACCGGGGAGCTGTTTTTT
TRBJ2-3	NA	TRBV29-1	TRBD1	CSVDPAGTGGSSTDTQYF	TGCAGCGTAGATCCAGCCGGGACAGGGGGTTCGTCCACAGATACGCAGTATTTT
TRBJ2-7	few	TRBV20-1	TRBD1	CSARAIGQGAFYEQYF	TGCAGTGCTAGAGCCATAGGACAGGGGGCGTTCTACGAGCAGTACTTC
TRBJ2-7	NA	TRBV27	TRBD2	CASSRDYRSSYRPYEQYF	TGTGCCAGCAGTCGGGACTATCGGAGCTCCTACCGCCCCTACGAGCAGTACTTC
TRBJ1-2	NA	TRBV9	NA	CASSSVRVGGYTF	TGTGCCAGCAGCTCAGTACGAGTCGGTGGCTACACCTTC
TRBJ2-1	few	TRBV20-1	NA	CSAKIPGSYNEQFF	TGCAGTGCTAAGATACCAGGGTCCTACAATGAGCAGTTCTTC
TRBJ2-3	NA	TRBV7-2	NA	CASSFIGAGPGTDTQYF	TGTGCCAGCAGCTTTATAGGAGCGGGCCCGGGGACAGATACGCAGTATTTT
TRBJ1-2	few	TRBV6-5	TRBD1	CATGQGPGYTF	TGTGCCACCGGACAGGGCCCCGGCTACACCTTC
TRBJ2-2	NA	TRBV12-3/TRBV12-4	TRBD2	CASSLLPLGLAGTTYTGELFF	TGTGCCAGCAGTTTACTGCCCCTAGGGCTAGCGGGGACCACATACACCGGGGAGCTGTTTTTT
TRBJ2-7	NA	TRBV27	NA	CASSPSGPNSYEQYF	TGTGCCAGCAGTCCCAGCGGACCGAACTCCTACGAGCAGTACTTC
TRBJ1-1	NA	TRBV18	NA	CASSPQAGSAFF	TGTGCCAGCTCACCACAGGCAGGTTCAGCTTTCTTT
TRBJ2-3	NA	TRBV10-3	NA	CAISSGIGTDTQYF	TGTGCCATCAGTTCGGGGATTGGCACAGATACGCAGTATTTT
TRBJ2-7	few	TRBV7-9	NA	CASNGGSAGRTNEQYF	TGTGCCAGCAACGGAGGATCGGCAGGAAGAACCAACGAGCAGTACTTC
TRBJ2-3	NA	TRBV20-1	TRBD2	CSASQAGVWADTQYF	TGCAGTGCTAGCCAAGCGGGAGTCTGGGCAGATACGCAGTATTTT
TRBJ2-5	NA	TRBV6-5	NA	CASRPKDTQYF	TGTGCCAGCAGGCCAAAAGACACCCAGTACTTC
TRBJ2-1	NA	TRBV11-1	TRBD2	CASSSQAGGRADEQFF	TGTGCCAGCAGCTCCCAGGCGGGGGGACGGGCGGATGAGCAGTTCTTC
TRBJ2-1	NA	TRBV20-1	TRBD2	CSAPIAGRDEQFF	TGCAGTGCTCCGATAGCGGGAAGGGATGAGCAGTTCTTC
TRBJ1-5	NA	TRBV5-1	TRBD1	CASSWAQGSYSNQPQHF	TGCGCCAGCAGCTGGGCACAGGGGTCCTATAGCAATCAGCCCCAGCATTTT
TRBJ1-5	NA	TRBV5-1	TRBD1	CASSPRGWEPQHF	TGCGCCAGCAGCCCCAGGGGGTGGGAGCCCCAGCATTTT
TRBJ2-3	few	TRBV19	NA	CASSIGPSTDTQYF	TGTGCCAGTAGTATTGGGCCGAGCACAGATACGCAGTATTTT
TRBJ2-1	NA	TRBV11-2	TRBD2	CASSFQAGVHYNEQFF	TGTGCCAGCAGCTTCCAGGCGGGAGTGCACTACAATGAGCAGTTCTTC
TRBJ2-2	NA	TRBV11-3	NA	CASSLQTDGELFF	TGTGCCAGCAGCTTACAGACAGACGGGGAGCTGTTTTTT
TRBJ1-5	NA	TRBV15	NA	CATSRDRGIGASQPQHF	TGTGCCACCAGCAGAGATCGGGGAATAGGGGCCTCTCAGCCCCAGCATTTT
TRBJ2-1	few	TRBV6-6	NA	CASISRVGSSYNEQFF	TGTGCCAGCATCTCCCGGGTTGGCAGCTCCTACAATGAGCAGTTCTTC
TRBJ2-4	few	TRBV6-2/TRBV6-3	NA	CASSYAGFEVVGKNIQYF	TGTGCCAGCAGTTACGCGGGATTCGAGGTAGTAGGCAAAAACATTCAGTACTTC
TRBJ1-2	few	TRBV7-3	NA	CASSFPDGRYGYTF	TGTGCCAGCAGCTTCCCAGACGGGAGATATGGCTACACCTTC
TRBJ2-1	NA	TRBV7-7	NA	CASSLSLSYNEQFF	TGTGCTAGCAGCTTGTCTCTTTCCTACAATGAGCAGTTCTTC
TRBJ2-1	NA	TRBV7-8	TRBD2	CASSPAGVYEQFF	TGTGCCAGCAGTCCAGCGGGGGTTTATGAGCAGTTCTTC
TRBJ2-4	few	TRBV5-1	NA	CASSLDSRLAKNIQYF	TGCGCCAGCAGCTTGGACAGTCGACTAGCCAAAAACATTCAGTACTTC
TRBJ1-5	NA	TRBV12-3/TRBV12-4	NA	CASSSEGRANQPQHF	TGTGCCAGCAGTTCCGAGGGTAGGGCGAATCAGCCCCAGCATTTT
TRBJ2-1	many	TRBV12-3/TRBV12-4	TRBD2	CASSLLAGGPGEQFF	TGTGCCAGCAGTTTACTAGCGGGGGGGCCAGGTGAGCAGTTCTTC
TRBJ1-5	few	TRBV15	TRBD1	CATSSDRVHNQPQHF	TGTGCCACCAGCAGCGACAGGGTGCACAATCAGCCCCAGCATTTT
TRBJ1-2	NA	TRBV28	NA	CASRAREGKYTF	TGTGCCAGCAGGGCTCGTGAAGGAAAGTACACCTTC
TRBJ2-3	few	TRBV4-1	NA	CASSRPSGGTDTQYF	TGCGCCAGCAGCAGACCTTCAGGGGGCACAGATACGCAGTATTTT
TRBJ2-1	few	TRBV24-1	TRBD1	CATSDRPGRQGTGGFNEQFF	TGTGCCACCAGTGATAGGCCGGGCCGTCAGGGGACAGGGGGCTTCAATGAGCAGTTCTTC
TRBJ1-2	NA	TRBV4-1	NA	CASSHPLTDSNYGYTF	TGCGCCAGCAGCCACCCTTTGACAGATTCCAACTATGGCTACACCTTC
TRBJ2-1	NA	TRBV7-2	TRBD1	CASSTRQGASYNEQFF	TGTGCCAGCAGCACCCGACAGGGGGCTTCCTACAATGAGCAGTTCTTC
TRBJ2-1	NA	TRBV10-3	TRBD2	CAISASGGDEQFF	TGTGCCATCAGTGCCTCGGGGGGGGATGAGCAGTTCTTC
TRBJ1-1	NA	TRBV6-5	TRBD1	CASRESDRVNTEAFF	TGTGCCAGCAGAGAATCGGACAGGGTGAACACTGAAGCTTTCTTT
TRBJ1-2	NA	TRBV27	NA	CASSPRNPVVDGYTF	TGTGCCAGCAGTCCTCGAAACCCAGTAGTAGATGGCTACACCTTC
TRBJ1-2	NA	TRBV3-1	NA	CASSRSQGYGYTF	TGTGCCAGCAGCCGCTCCCAGGGATACGGCTACACCTTC
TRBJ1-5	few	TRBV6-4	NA	CASYMWEGKSNQPQHF	TGTGCCAGCTACATGTGGGAGGGGAAAAGCAATCAGCCCCAGCATTTT
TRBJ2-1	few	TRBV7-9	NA	CASSEGQERNEQFF	TGTGCCAGCAGCGAGGGGCAGGAACGCAATGAGCAGTTCTTC
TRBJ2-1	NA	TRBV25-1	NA	CASRLSGSNEQFF	TGTGCCAGCCGACTTTCCGGATCCAATGAGCAGTTCTTC
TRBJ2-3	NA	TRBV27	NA	CASSRSGLIDTQYF	TGTGCCAGCAGTAGATCAGGGTTGATAGATACGCAGTATTTT
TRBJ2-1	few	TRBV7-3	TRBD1	CASSLTGGTGKTWEQFF	TGTGCCAGCAGCTTAACGGGGGGGACAGGGAAGACATGGGAGCAGTTCTTC
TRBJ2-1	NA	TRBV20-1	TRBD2	CSARDMTSGGGSEQFF	TGCAGTGCTAGAGATATGACTAGCGGGGGGGGTAGTGAGCAGTTCTTC
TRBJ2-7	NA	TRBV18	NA	CASSPGTVTSTEQYF	TGTGCCAGCTCACCGGGGACCGTGACCTCTACCGAGCAGTACTTC
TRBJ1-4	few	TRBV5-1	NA	CASSFRQPNEKLFF	TGCGCCAGCAGCTTCAGACAGCCTAATGAAAAACTGTTTTTT
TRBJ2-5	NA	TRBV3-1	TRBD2	CASSSGRVGPQETQYF	TGTGCCAGCAGTAGCGGGAGGGTGGGACCCCAAGAGACCCAGTACTTC
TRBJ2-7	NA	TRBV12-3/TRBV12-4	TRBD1	CASSRLRGPYEQYF	TGTGCCAGCAGTAGACTAAGGGGGCCCTACGAGCAGTACTTC
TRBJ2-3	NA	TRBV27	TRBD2	CASSSPTLAGAADTQYF	TGTGCCAGCAGTTCGCCAACTCTAGCGGGAGCTGCAGATACGCAGTATTTT
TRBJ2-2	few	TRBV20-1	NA	CSARLRGTNTGELFF	TGCAGTGCTAGACTACGGGGGACGAACACCGGGGAGCTGTTTTTT
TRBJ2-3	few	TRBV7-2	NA	CASSLPTGLEGTDTQYF	TGTGCCAGCAGCCTCCCAACAGGGTTAGAGGGTACAGATACGCAGTATTTT
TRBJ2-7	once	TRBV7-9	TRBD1	CASSSGQVTTYEQYF	TGTGCCAGCAGCTCGGGACAGGTTACGACCTACGAGCAGTACTTC
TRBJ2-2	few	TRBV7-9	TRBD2	CATYSTGTSGRHANTGELFF	TGTGCCACCTATTCAACCGGGACTAGCGGGAGGCACGCGAACACCGGGGAGCTGTTTTTT
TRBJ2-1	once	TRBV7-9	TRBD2	CASSSLAGGPVGEQFF	TGTGCCAGCAGCTCCCTAGCGGGAGGGCCGGTAGGGGAGCAGTTCTTC
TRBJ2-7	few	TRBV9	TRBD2	CASSVGLAGAHYEQYF	TGTGCCAGCAGCGTAGGCCTAGCGGGCGCGCATTACGAGCAGTACTTC
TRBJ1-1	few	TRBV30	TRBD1	CAWDRGDTEAFF	TGTGCCTGGGACAGGGGGGACACTGAAGCTTTCTTT